The clone carrying this TCR beta chain was detected a few times. Its antigen remains unidentified. The sample comes from a study of cytomegalovirus exposure and HLA in healthy donors. Study findings and constraints: Differences between HLA loci emerged in a later analysis of TCR association rates, with DRB1 most and HLA-C fewest.

It was with 60 Vbeta and 13 Jbeta primers that the PCR ran. The repertoire was sequenced with immunoSEQ multiplex PCR; TCRdb's copy has only in-frame clones and lacks some. The sample gives about 130,000 clones, around 73% of which show up once; approximately 1.5% is in the top ten. The sequenced sample consisted of PBMCs. This sequence originates from a female donor in good health and CMV-seronegative.

The CDR3 loop reads CASSEGRWGTGGDEQYF. The CDR3 DNA follows: TGTGCCAGCAGCGAGGGGCGATGGGGTACCGGGGGTGACGAGCAGTACTTC. This sequence joins TRBV9 and TRBJ2-7, with D possibly matching TRBD2 (6 bases). The CDR3 runs 17 residues. V lost 3 bases to trimming and J lost 5 bases, with 24 bases between them. Germline V gives CDR1 SGDLS, CDR2 YYNGEE.